This record concerns one T cell receptor beta chain sequence. No antigen is known for it. This record belongs to a study of post-analysis software for immune sequencing data. Background on the study: Relapsing-remitting, secondary progressive and progressive-relapsing multiple sclerosis were all included among the disease courses.

Prepared TCR beta cDNA libraries contained unique molecular identifiers. Each CDR3 protein gets one entry after TCRdb re-called the PCR reads with MiXCR. The sample holds roughly 800,000 distinct CDR3 sequences, 40% to 55% seen once. Study outcomes and limitations: Those samples that were prepared in the same batch co-clustered strongly by F measure. Patients showed TRBV5-6, TRBV5-1 and TRBV20-1 among five TRBV segments more frequent than in controls. Controls significantly exceeded multiple sclerosis patients in normalized Chao1 diversity.

The CDR3 has 16 amino acids. Germline trimming cut 1 base from V and 2 bases from J; bases unmatched to any gene: 5. Germline V CDR1 and CDR2: LGHNA, YSLEER. The chain carries TRBV4-3 and TRBJ2-3; 8 nucleotides agree with TRBD2. What was sequenced was blood. This clonotype was sampled from a girl aged 5 to 17 with multiple sclerosis. CDR3 coding DNA: TGCGCCAGCAGCCAAGCGGGGGGGAGGGACACAGATACGCAGTATTTT. Residues: CASSQAGGRDTDTQYF.